The rows below give T cell receptor beta chains drawn from one sample of a study of cytomegalovirus exposure and HLA in healthy donors. Sequencing was performed with immunoSEQ multiplex PCR; in TCRdb, only in-frame clones are kept and a portion is missing. The table lists 25,000 to 30,000 clones, about 66% of them singletons, with approximately 42% in the top ten. The specimen was PBMCs. All receptors come from a male donor in good health and CMV-seropositive. Each CDR3 is given with its conserved first and last residue. A D gene is named only where the DNA matches it firmly. The size of a clone is reported for some rows only, either as once, few or many, or as a class for expanded clones.

clone_size | d_call | j_call | v_call | cdr3_nt | cdr3_aa
NA | TRBD1 | TRBJ2-1 | TRBV10-1 | TGCGCCAGCAGTGCTGGGACAGGTTCCTACAATGAGCAGTTCTTC | CASSAGTGSYNEQFF
NA | NA | TRBJ1-1 | TRBV7-8 | TGTGCCAGCAGCCCGGGCGCAGGGCGGAAACGCACTGAAGCTTTCTTT | CASSPGAGRKRTEAFF
NA | NA | TRBJ1-2 | TRBV28 | TGTGCCAGCAGTTCCCGGACAGCCTACACCTTC | CASSSRTAYTF
NA | NA | TRBJ1-3 | TRBV28 | TGTGCCAGCAGTTTAAGGCTCAGGGTAAACACCATATATTTT | CASSLRLRVNTIYF
NA | TRBD2 | TRBJ2-2 | TRBV14 | TGTGCCAGCAGAGGAGCGGGAGAGGGGAACACCGGGGAGCTGTTTTTT | CASRGAGEGNTGELFF
few | NA | TRBJ1-1 | TRBV29-1 | TGCAGCGTTGCTAGTAGGAGGGACACTGAAGCTTTCTTT | CSVASRRDTEAFF
NA | NA | TRBJ2-5 | TRBV7-9 | TGTGCCAGCAGCTTGACAGACCTCGGGGAGACCCAGTACTTC | CASSLTDLGETQYF
few | NA | TRBJ2-5 | TRBV2 | TGTGCCAGCAGTGACGGCGGGCCGCCCCAGTACTTC | CASSDGGPPQYF
NA | NA | TRBJ1-5 | TRBV6-1 | TGTGCCAGCAGAGTCAGGGGAAGCAATCAGCCCCAGCATTTT | CASRVRGSNQPQHF
NA | NA | TRBJ1-1 | TRBV19 | TGTGCCAGTAGTATGGGTACGGGAAGCTTGAACACTGAAGCTTTCTTT | CASSMGTGSLNTEAFF
NA | NA | TRBJ2-4 | TRBV2 | TGTGCCAGCAGTGTTGGGGGAGGCCCCAACATTCAGTACTTC | CASSVGGGPNIQYF
once | NA | TRBJ2-5 | TRBV5-1 | TGCGCCAGCAGCTTGGCCCTAGCGCCTGAAGAGACCCAGTACTTC | CASSLALAPEETQYF
NA | NA | TRBJ2-2 | TRBV18 | TGTGCCAGCTCACCGGGACTCGTCTACACCGGGGAGCTGTTTTTT | CASSPGLVYTGELFF
NA | NA | TRBJ1-5 | TRBV30 | TGTGCCTGGAGTCACACTACAGGGCCCCAGCATTTT | CAWSHTTGPQHF
few | TRBD1 | TRBJ1-1 | TRBV6-5 | TGTGCCAGCAGTTACGAAAGGGACAGTGAAGCTTTCTTT | CASSYERDSEAFF
NA | TRBD1 | TRBJ1-4 | TRBV18 | TGTGCCAGCTCACAACAGGGGACTAATGAAAAACTGTTTTTT | CASSQQGTNEKLFF
few | NA | TRBJ2-7 | TRBV10-1 | TGCGCCAGCAGTGGGCCAGGACAGTGGAGCTCCTACGAGCAGTACTTC | CASSGPGQWSSYEQYF
once | TRBD2 | TRBJ2-6 | TRBV15 | TGTGCCACCAGCAGAGCTGAGTTGGTGGGGGGGAGCTCTGGGGCCAACGTCCTGACTTTC | CATSRAELVGGSSGANVLTF
NA | NA | TRBJ2-1 | TRBV5-1 | TGCGCCAGCCAGGGAGGGGGGCATGAGCAGTTCTTC | CASQGGGHEQFF
NA | TRBD1 | TRBJ2-2 | TRBV29-1 | TGCAGCGTTAGCCGACAGGGGTACACCGGGGAGCTGTTTTTT | CSVSRQGYTGELFF
NA | TRBD1 | TRBJ2-7 | TRBV28 | TGTGCCAGCATCCCTGGCCCCTTCACAGGGGACGACTACGAGCAGTACTTC | CASIPGPFTGDDYEQYF
NA | TRBD1 | TRBJ1-4 | TRBV18 | TGTGCCAGCTCACTTGACTCGGGACAGAGTAATGAAAAACTGTTTTTT | CASSLDSGQSNEKLFF
NA | NA | TRBJ1-5 | TRBV5-6 | TGTGCCAGCAGCCACTGGACCAGGGGATATCAGCCCCAGCATTTT | CASSHWTRGYQPQHF
NA | NA | TRBJ2-5 | TRBV7-9 | TGTGCCAGCAGCTCGATCGGGGGGCCAGGAAAGACCCAGTACTTC | CASSSIGGPGKTQYF
NA | NA | TRBJ1-2 | TRBV30 | TGTGCCTGGAGCGAACAGGTGCTCCTCTCCAGAACAGGCTACACCTTC | CAWSEQVLLSRTGYTF
NA | TRBD1 | TRBJ1-6 | TRBV9 | TGTGCCAGCAGCTCCGTGCAGACAGGGAATTCACCCCTCCACTTT | CASSSVQTGNSPLHF
once | TRBD1 | TRBJ1-4 | TRBV4-1 | TGCGCCAGCGGGGGACAGTCGGATGAAAAACTGTTTTTT | CASGGQSDEKLFF
few | NA | TRBJ2-7 | TRBV4-2 | TGTGCCAGCAGCCAAGAAGCGGAGGGCGGTCGAGGGCAGTACTTC | CASSQEAEGGRGQYF
NA | NA | TRBJ2-2 | TRBV5-1 | TGCGCCAGCAGCTTGTGGGGGGTGAGCCAAGCCGGGGAGCTGTTTTTT | CASSLWGVSQAGELFF
NA | TRBD2 | TRBJ2-7 | TRBV6-5 | TGTGCCAGCAGCCCACTAGCGGGAAACTCCTACGAGCAGTACTTC | CASSPLAGNSYEQYF
NA | NA | TRBJ1-5 | TRBV19 | TGTGCCAGTAGGCCGAACCCTACCCTCGGGGTCGGGCTGGCGAATCAGCCCCAGCATTTT | CASRPNPTLGVGLANQPQHF
few | TRBD1 | TRBJ1-4 | TRBV25-1 | TGTGACAGCAGGGAGGGGACAGGGATTTCAACTAATGAAAAACTGTTTTTT | CDSREGTGISTNEKLFF
medium-sized | NA | TRBJ2-7 | TRBV6-5 | TGTGCCAGCAGGTTACGTGAAAACACCTACGAGCAGTACTTC | CASRLRENTYEQYF
NA | NA | TRBJ1-2 | TRBV19 | TGTGCCAGTAGTATAGGAGTGGATGGCTACACCTTC | CASSIGVDGYTF
NA | TRBD1 | TRBJ1-1 | TRBV25-1 | TGTGCCACGGGGGGGCCCAGGGGGTACACTGAAGCTTTCTTT | CATGGPRGYTEAFF
NA | NA | TRBJ2-5 | TRBV28 | TGTGCCAGCAGTACTAGTGGAGAGACCCAGTACTTC | CASSTSGETQYF
NA | NA | TRBJ2-3 | TRBV5-6 | TGTGCCAGCAGCTCCCCCGGGACTAGCACAGATACGCAGTATTTT | CASSSPGTSTDTQYF
once | TRBD1 | TRBJ1-4 | TRBV10-3 | TGTGCCATCAGTGAACAGGGGGCTCTCGATGAAAAACTGTTTTTT | CAISEQGALDEKLFF
NA | TRBD2 | TRBJ2-3 | TRBV6-1 | TGTGCCAGCTCTAGCGGGAGGGCCGATGTAGATACGCAGTATTTT | CASSSGRADVDTQYF
NA | NA | TRBJ1-1 | TRBV6-4 | TGTGCCAGCAGTCCTAGTGGGGAGACTGAAGCTTTCTTT | CASSPSGETEAFF
NA | TRBD2 | TRBJ2-1 | TRBV7-6 | TGTGCCAGCAGCCCTAGACTAGCGGGAGGGGGCTCCTACAATGAGCAGTTCTTC | CASSPRLAGGGSYNEQFF
NA | NA | TRBJ2-1 | TRBV7-9 | TGTGCCAGCAGCGGGGGGGCGTACAATGAGCAGTTCTTC | CASSGGAYNEQFF
few | NA | TRBJ2-5 | TRBV30 | TGTGCCTGGAGTGGCCGGGACATTGTGACCCAGTACTTC | CAWSGRDIVTQYF